This section outlines one T cell receptor beta chain sequence together with its context. Its specificity is not known. Sequencing was performed with immunoSEQ multiplex PCR; in TCRdb, only in-frame clones are kept and a portion is missing. The table includes roughly 140,000 clones, 94% detected once. The sample comes from a study of T cell responses to AZD1222 COVID-19 vaccine. Study-wide points: Spike-specific TCR breadth and depth both grew after two AZD1222 doses.

Sequences were derived from peripheral blood, sampled on day 0 of AZD1222 vaccination. This receptor was identified in an adult in good health.

CDR3 residues: CASSPWIPRTLTSGGGKYNEQFF. CDR3 in DNA: TGTGCCAGCAGCCCGTGGATCCCGCGGACTTTGACTAGCGGGGGAGGGAAGTACAATGAGCAGTTCTTC. The chain employs TRBV7-8 and TRBJ2-1, with TRBD2 matching over 12 bases. V lost 5 bases and J lost 4; bases outside the gene matches: 27. This CDR3 has 23 residues. The germline CDR1 and CDR2 sequences are SGHVS and FQNEAQ.